This section outlines one T cell receptor beta chain sequence together with its context. This receptor's antigen is unknown. No much larger clone exists at a distance of one base, and base qualities are not known. Participants in the prospective study were aged about 18 to 89 years, lived in over 20 United States geographic areas, and enrolled through a virtual design. In the prospective study, participants were assigned to cohorts based on the clinical history participants reported in a screening survey and a study questionnaire. Recovered participants in ImmuneRACE Cohort 3 were defined as having two consecutive negative NP/OP PCR tests, clearance from a healthcare professional, or resolution of symptoms. Mobile phlebotomists in the prospective study collected whole blood, serum and a nasopharyngeal or oropharyngeal swab from every participant. Over a roughly two-month period, participants in the prospective study had the option of providing additional blood draws and questionnaires. Blood samples from the prospective study were shipped frozen or at room temperature prior to DNA extraction.

The immunoSEQ Assay, a bias-controlled multiplex PCR, was used to amplify TCRbeta CDR3 regions from genomic DNA. The original pipeline was this. Nucleated cell counts per sample were estimated from amplification of reference gene primers within the assay. To quantify the absolute abundance of each unique TCRbeta CDR3 rearrangement, sequence reads were collapsed and filtered. For each sample, productive Simpson clonality was calculated as the square root of Simpson's diversity index over productive rearrangements. Here the immuneACCESS table is served through TCRdb, limited to in-frame sequences with V and J called. Missing clones are a known gap in these copies; in checked studies unresolved V genes cover under half, and the rest lacks a known reason. V, J and clone size derive from that table, while D and trimming were established from the DNA sequence. The sample has approximately 450,000 clones on record, roughly nine tenths of them singletons. The ten largest clonotypes hold 1.1% of the sample.

This specimen comes from a study of blood T cell repertoires in COVID-19 (dated by TCRdb to the early 2020s). A note on the overall study: The collaborator samples originated in the United States, Italy and Spain and spanned the acute and convalescent phases of COVID-19. Sample metadata almost always included a de-identified subject ID, COVID-19 status, age in years and sex. The prospective study material was composed of cDNA or gDNA derived from T cells, B-cell-depleted T cells, or PBMCs. The samples were drawn from two sources: the first 160 participants of the ongoing ImmuneRACE study, and fewer than 1,500 subjects contributed by 6 global collaborators. Deeply sampled blood TCRbeta repertoires from subjects exposed to, actively infected with, or recovered from COVID-19 were included in the dataset. Where available, HLA class I and class II types were obtained from metadata supplied by the sample provider rather than from assay-based typing. The repertoires were released in a freely available public database meant as a resource for research on the immune response to SARS-CoV-2. What the research found in general, with its limitations: Clinical and demographic metadata were provided uncurated, with the amount varying by source and participant.

From the cysteine up to the phenylalanine, the CDR3 has a length of 11 residues. Only the CDR3 DNA is retained, 33 bases long and in frame from the first base. CDR1 and CDR2 are read off the germline V gene (reference sequence) as DFQATT and SNEGSKA. V and J lose 3 bases and 8 bases, and a span of 10 bases separates them. The sample comprised PBMCs or T cells enriched from blood (not recorded which). The V gene is TRBV20-1 and the J gene is TRBJ1-2; the D segment cannot be called with confidence. The receptor comes from a man aged 30 to 39 who had recovered from COVID-19. The bases are TGCAGTGCTAGCTACAGTCGGGGCTACACCTTC. It codes for CSASYSRGYTF.